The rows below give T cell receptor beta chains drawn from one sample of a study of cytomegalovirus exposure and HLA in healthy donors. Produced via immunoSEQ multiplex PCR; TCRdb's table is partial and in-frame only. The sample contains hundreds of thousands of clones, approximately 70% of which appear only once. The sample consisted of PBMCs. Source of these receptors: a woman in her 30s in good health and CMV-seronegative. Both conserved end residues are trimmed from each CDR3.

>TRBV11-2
ASSLVGRGETQY
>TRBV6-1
ASSEHRGLGYT
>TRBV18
ASSPVLTGGGYGYT
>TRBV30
AWSQGYANTGELF
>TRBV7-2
ASSFIAGTQY
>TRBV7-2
ASSFRGGLNEQF
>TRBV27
ASSPGIPLNTEAF
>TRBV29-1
SVQTGGGSPLH
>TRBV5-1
VSSEWGIADSYNEQF
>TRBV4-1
ASSQPAGTANVEAF
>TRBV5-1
ASRTAGALTGELF
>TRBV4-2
ASSQERNVGQLKSSYNEQF
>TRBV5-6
ASSLQGMMNTEAF
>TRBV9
ASSVQGGDTINEQF
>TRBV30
AWGQGLEKLF
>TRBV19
ASSPGIGQPQH
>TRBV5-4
ASSLGTGTGGYEQY
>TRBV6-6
ASSPGGISGNTIY
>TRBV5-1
ASSREAGGDYEQY
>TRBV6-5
ASSRTGDYGYT
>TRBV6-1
ASSEPGRGRGNTIY
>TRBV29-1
SVRGIFSYEQY
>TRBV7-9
ASSSKIGTGIFYEQY
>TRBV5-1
ATAFTGSSTGELF
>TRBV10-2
ASKGMVDYGYT
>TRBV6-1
ASSEMRGNSPLH
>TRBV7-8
ASSYRLAGGLGGIQY
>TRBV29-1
SGESGEKLF
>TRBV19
ASTNLFSTAADTQY
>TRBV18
ASSGTGSNQPQH
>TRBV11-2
ASSQGWDSPLH
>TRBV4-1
ASSQTGGRTGELF
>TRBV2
ASSEVAEQF
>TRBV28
ASSFPSQRVSTDTQY
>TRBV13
ASSLVIADYNEQF
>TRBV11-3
ASSPGGGSGTGELF
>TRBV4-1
ASSQDGSEASYEQY
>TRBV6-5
ASSYRGRRTEAF
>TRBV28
ASSFLDSGRNEQF
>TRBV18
ASSPLQGNEQF
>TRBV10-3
AISDPTGGLETQY
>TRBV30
AWSVGQGREKLF
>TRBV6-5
ASSSDRGQPQH
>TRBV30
ASTGINYGYT
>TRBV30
AWNKGAGSAGELF
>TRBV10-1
ASSESAGLNEQF
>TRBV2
ASTTDRTNYGYT
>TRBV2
ASSRTGYNEQF
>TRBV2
ASRDSLILTTGPLGYGYT
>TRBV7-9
ASSLTGTNYGYT
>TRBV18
ASSPPSGSGSYNEQF
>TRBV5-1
ASTLDSSSSYNEQF
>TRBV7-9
ASSREGLAGGNEQF
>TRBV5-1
ASSLILQGSGTEAF
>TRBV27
ASSFSGGSYEQY
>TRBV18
ASSPLGGKNNEQF
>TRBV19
ASGPGQVNYGYT
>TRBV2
ASSNRGGQF
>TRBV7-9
SSSLTTATDTQY